This T cell receptor (beta chain) came from a study of radiotherapy plus CTLA-4 blockade in lung cancer. Study at large: Objective response rate was about 18%; disease control rate, less than 40%. Study-wide findings and caveats: Once radiotherapy plus ipilimumab had been given, TCR clones derived from tumor expanded in blood.

Patients had chemo-refractory metastatic non-small-cell lung cancer and received focal radiation plus CTLA-4 blockade that used ipilimumab. The protocol was immunoSEQ multiplex PCR, while the TCRdb copy is restricted to in-frame clones and leaves out a portion. The table records approximately 30,000 clones, 60% to 80% of them present only once. Germline CDR1 is SGHRS and CDR2 is YFSETQ. The CDR3 runs 15 residues. Trimming removed 3 bases from V and 2 bases from J, with 12 bases in between. This clone was detected once. No antigen is known for it. This clonotype was sampled from a human donor with non-small cell lung cancer whose response to radiotherapy plus ipilimumab could not be evaluated. V and J are TRBV5-1 and TRBJ1-5; D is unclear. The specimen comprised peripheral blood, sampled from a patient treated with radiotherapy plus ipilimumab. The CDR3 region has the DNA TGCGCCAGCAGCTATGGAGGGAGTGGCAATCAGCCCCAGCATTTT. Encoded protein: CASSYGGSGNQPQHF.